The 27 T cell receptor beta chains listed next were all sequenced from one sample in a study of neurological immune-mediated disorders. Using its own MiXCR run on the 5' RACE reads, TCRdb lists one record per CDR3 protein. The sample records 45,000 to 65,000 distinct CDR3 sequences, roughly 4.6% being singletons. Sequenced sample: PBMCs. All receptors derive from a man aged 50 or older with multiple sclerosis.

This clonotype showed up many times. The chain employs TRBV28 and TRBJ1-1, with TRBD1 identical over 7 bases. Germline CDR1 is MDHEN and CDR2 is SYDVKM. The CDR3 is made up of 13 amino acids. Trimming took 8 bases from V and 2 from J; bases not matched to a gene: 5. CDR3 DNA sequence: TGTGCCAGCCGGGACAGCCAAAACACTGAAGCTTTCTTT. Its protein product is CASRDSQNTEAFF.

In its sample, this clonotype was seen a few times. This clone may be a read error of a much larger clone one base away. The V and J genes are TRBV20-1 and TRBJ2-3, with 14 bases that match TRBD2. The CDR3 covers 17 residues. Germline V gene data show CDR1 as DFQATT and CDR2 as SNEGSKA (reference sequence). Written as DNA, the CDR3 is TGCAGTGCTAGTAGTGGACCGGGACTAGCGGGGGAGGATATGCAGTATTTT. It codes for CSASSGPGLAGEDMQYF.

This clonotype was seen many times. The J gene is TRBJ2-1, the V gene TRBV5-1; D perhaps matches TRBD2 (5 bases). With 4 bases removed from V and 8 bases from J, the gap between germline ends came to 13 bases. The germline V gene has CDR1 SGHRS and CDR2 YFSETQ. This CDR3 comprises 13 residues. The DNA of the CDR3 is TGCGCCAGCAGCCTGATTCCCGGGGATGAGCAGTTCTTC. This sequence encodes CASSLIPGDEQFF.

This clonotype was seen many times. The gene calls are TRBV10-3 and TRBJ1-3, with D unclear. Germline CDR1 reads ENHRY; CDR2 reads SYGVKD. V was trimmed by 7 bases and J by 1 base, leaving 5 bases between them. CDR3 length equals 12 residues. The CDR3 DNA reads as TGTGCCATCAACCTATCTGGAAACACCATATATTTT. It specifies CAINLSGNTIYF.

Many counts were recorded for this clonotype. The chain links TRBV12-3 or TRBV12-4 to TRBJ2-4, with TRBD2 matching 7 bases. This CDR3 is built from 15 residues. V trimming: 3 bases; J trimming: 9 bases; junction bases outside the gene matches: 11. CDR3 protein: CASSFSSGGGAIQYF. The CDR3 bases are TGTGCCAGCAGTTTTAGTTCTGGGGGGGGAGCCATTCAGTACTTC.

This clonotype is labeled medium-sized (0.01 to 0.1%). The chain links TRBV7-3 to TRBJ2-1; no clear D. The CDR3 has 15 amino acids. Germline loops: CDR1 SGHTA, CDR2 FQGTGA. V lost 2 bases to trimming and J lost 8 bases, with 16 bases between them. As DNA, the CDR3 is TGTGCCAGCAGCTTAGCTCTGACCGGGTCGCATGAGCAGTTCTTC. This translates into CASSLALTGSHEQFF.

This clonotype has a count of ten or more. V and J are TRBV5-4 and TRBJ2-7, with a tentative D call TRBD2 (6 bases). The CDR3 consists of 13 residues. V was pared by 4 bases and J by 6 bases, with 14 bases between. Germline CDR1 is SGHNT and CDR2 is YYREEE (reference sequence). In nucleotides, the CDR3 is TGTGCCAGCAGCCTCGGGGGTATCAGCGAGCAGTACTTC. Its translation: CASSLGGISEQYF.

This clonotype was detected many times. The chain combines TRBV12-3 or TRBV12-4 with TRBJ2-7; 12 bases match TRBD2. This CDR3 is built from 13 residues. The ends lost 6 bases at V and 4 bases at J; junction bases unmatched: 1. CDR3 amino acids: CASRLAGGYEQYF. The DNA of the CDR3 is TGTGCCAGCAGACTAGCGGGAGGTTACGAGCAGTACTTC.

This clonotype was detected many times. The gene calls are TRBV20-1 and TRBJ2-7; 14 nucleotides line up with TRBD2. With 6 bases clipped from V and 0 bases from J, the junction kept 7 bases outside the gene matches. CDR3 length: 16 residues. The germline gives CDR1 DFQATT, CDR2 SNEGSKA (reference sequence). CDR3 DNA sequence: TGCAGTGCCCTTGGGACTAGCGGGGGAGTCTCCTACGAGCAGTACTTC. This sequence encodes CSALGTSGGVSYEQYF.

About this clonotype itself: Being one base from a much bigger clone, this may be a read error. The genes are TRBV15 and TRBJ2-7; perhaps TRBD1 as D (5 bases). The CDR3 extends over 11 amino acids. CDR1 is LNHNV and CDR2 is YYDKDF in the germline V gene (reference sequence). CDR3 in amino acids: CATRRPGLRNF. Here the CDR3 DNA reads TGTGCCACCAGAAGACCAGGGCTTCGGAACTTC.

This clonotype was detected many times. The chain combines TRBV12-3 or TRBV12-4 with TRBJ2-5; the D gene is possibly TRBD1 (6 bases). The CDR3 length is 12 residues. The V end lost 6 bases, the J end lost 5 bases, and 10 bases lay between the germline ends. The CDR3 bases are TGTGCCAGCAGAACAGGGTTGGAGACCCAGTACTTC. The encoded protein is CASRTGLETQYF.

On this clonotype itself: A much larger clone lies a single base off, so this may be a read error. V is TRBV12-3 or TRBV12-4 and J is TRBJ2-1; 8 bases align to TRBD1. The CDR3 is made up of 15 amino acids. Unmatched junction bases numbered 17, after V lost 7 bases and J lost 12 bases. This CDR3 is CASTRTGIGYRGQFF. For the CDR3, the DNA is TGTGCCAGCACTAGGACAGGGATAGGCTACAGAGGGCAGTTCTTC.

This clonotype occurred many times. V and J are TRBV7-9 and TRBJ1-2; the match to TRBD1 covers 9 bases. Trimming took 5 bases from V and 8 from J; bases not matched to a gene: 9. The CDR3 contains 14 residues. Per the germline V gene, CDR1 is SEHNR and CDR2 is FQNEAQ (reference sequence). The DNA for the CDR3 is TGTGCCAGCAGCCCGGGACAGGGCATAGAGGGCTACACCTTC. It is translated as CASSPGQGIEGYTF.

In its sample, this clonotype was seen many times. CDR3 sequence: CASRKPGAAGYEQYF. The DNA of the CDR3 is TGTGCCAGCAGGAAACCGGGAGCGGCGGGCTACGAGCAGTACTTC. The chain has TRBV12-3 or TRBV12-4 and TRBJ2-7; weak D call: TRBD2 (6 bases). The CDR3 loop spans 15 amino acids. Deletions cut 6 bases from V and 3 bases from J, with 18 bases between.

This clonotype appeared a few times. The CDR3 DNA sequence: TGTGCCAGCAGCTTGGACAGGGGCTATGGCTACACCTTC. It translates to CASSLDRGYGYTF. The V call is TRBV6-5, the J call TRBJ1-2; the match to TRBD1 covers 9 bases. The CDR3 covers 13 residues. Germline loops: CDR1 MNHEY, CDR2 SVGAGI. V was pared by 6 bases and J by 4 bases, with 3 bases of the junction left unmatched.

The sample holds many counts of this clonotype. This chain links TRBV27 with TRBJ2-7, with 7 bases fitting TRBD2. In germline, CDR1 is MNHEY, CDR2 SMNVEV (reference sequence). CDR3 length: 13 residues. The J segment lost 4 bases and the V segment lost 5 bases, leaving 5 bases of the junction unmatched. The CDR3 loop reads CASSPSGRYEQYF. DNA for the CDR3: TGTGCCAGCAGTCCTAGCGGAAGGTACGAGCAGTACTTC.

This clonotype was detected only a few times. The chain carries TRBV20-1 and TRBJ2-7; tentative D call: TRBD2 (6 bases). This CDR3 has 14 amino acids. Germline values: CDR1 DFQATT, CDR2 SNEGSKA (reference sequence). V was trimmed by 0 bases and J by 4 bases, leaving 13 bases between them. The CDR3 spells CSARDLRAGYEQYF. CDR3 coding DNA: TGCAGTGCTAGAGATCTCAGGGCGGGATACGAGCAGTACTTC.

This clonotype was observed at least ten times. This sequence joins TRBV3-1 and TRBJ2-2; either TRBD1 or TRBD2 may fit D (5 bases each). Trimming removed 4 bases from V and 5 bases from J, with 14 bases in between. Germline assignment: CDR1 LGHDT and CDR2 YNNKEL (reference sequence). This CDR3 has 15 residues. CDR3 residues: CASSPRVGRTGELFF. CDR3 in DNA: TGTGCCAGCAGCCCCAGGGTGGGGAGAACCGGGGAGCTGTTTTTT.

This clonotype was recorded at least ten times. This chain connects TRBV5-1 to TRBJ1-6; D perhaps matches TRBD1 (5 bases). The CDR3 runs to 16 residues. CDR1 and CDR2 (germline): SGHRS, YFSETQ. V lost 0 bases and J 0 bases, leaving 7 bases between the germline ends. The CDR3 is CASSLGGSSYNSPLHF. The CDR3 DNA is TGCGCCAGCAGCTTGGGGGGGAGCTCCTATAATTCACCCCTCCACTTT.

The CDR3, as DNA: TGCGCCAGCAGCTCCCAGATGAACACTGAAGCTTTCTTT. It encodes CASSSQMNTEAFF. The chain joins TRBV5-1 to TRBJ1-1; D is ambiguous. The germline CDR1 and CDR2 sequences are SGHRS and YFSETQ. CDR3 size: 13 residues. V lost 3 bases and J 0 bases, leaving 6 bases between the germline ends.

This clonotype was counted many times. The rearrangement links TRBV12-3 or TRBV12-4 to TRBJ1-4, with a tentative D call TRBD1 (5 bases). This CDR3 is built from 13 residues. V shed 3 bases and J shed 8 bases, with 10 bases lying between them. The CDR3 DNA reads TGTGCCAGCAGTTTTGAGGGGAACGAAAAACTGTTTTTT. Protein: CASSFEGNEKLFF.

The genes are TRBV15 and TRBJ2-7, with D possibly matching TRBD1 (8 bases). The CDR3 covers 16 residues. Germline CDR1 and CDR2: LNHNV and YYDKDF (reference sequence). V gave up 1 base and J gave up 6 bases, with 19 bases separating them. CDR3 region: CATSRALQGGTREQYF. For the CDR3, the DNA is TGTGCCACCAGCAGAGCCCTACAGGGGGGGACTCGCGAGCAGTACTTC.

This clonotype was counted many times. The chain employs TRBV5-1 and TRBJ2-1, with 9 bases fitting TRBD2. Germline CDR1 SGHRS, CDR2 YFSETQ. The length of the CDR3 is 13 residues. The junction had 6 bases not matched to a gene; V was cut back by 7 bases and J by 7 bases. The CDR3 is CASGGLAANEQFF. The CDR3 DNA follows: TGCGCCAGCGGGGGACTAGCAGCGAATGAGCAGTTCTTC.

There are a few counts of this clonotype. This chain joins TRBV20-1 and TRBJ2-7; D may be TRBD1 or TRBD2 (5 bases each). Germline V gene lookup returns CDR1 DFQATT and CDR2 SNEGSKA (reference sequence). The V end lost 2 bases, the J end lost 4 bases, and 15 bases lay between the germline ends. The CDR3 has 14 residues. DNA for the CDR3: TGCAGTGCTAGACTAGCTATGGGGGATTACGAGCAGTACTTC. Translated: CSARLAMGDYEQYF.

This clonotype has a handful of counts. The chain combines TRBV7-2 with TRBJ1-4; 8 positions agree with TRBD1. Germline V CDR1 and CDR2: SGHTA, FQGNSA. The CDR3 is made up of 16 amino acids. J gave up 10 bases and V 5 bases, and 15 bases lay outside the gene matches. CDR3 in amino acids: CASSPPLGQGMGKLFF. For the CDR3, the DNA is TGTGCCAGCAGCCCTCCTCTAGGACAGGGCATGGGAAAACTGTTTTTT.

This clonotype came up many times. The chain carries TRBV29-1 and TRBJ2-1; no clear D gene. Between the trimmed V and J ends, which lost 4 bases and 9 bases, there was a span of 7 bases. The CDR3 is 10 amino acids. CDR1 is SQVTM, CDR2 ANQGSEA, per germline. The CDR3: CSVGGREQFF. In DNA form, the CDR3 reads TGCAGCGTTGGGGGTCGTGAGCAGTTCTTC.

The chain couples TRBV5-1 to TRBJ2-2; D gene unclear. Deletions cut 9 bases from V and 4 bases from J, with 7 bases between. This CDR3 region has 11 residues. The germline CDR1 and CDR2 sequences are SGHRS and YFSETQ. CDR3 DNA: TGCGCCATCCTCCTCACCGGGGAGCTGTTTTTT. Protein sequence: CAILLTGELFF.